Each of the 28 T cell receptor beta chains below was sequenced from the same sample in a study of cytomegalovirus exposure and HLA in healthy donors. The primer mix had 60 Vbeta and 13 Jbeta primers. Data came from immunoSEQ multiplex PCR; TCRdb stores just in-frame clones and leaves some out. The sample has about 150,000 clones; 65% to 80% are singletons. What was sequenced was PBMCs. All receptors come from a man younger than 35 in good health and CMV-seronegative.

Comment on this clone: The junction differs from germline at one of its ends, possibly a read error. The chain joins TRBV7-9 to TRBJ2-6; 10 nucleotides align to TRBD1. This CDR3 is built from 13 residues. Germline CDR1 SEHNR, CDR2 FQNEAQ (reference sequence). The CDR3 nucleotides read TGCACCGGGACAGGGGCTGGGGCCAACGGCCTGACTTTC. It codes for CTGTGAGANGLTF.

V and J are TRBV5-4 and TRBJ1-5; 9 bases are a match to TRBD1. V lost 4 bases to trimming and J lost 4 bases; unmatched junction nucleotides: 9. Per germline, CDR1 SGHNT and CDR2 YYREEE (reference sequence). The CDR3 totals 16 residues. CDR3 in amino acids: CASSPSPDRGNQPQHF. The CDR3 nucleotides read TGTGCCAGCAGCCCCTCTCCGGACAGGGGTAATCAGCCCCAGCATTTT.

The rearrangement uses TRBV6-1 and TRBJ2-1; no definite D call. V lost 5 bases and J lost 5, with 7 bases in between. The CDR3 has 12 residues. Germline-derived CDR1 and CDR2 are MNHNS and SASEGT. CDR3 bases: TGTGCCAGCAGTACTATAGACAATGAGCAGTTCTTC. The encoded protein is CASSTIDNEQFF.

This chain connects TRBV4-2 to TRBJ1-5; unclear D gene. Trimming removed 2 bases at V and 7 bases at J, with 9 bases between. This CDR3 is 13 amino acids long. Germline V gene sequence: CDR1 LGHNA, CDR2 YNFKEQ. CDR3 nucleotides: TGTGCCAGCAGCCAACCAGACAACCAGCCCCAGCATTTT. It specifies CASSQPDNQPQHF.

V usage is TRBV7-9 and J usage is TRBJ1-4, with unresolved D. With 2 bases removed from V and 5 bases from J, the gap between germline ends came to 6 bases. In germline, CDR1 is SEHNR, CDR2 FQNEAQ (reference sequence). This CDR3 contains 13 residues. Written as DNA, the CDR3 is TGTGCCAGCAGCTTACGAGGAAATGAAAAACTGTTTTTT. Residues: CASSLRGNEKLFF.

This chain links TRBV19 with TRBJ2-1, with D possibly being TRBD2 (5 bases). Germline V gives CDR1 LNHDA, CDR2 SQIVND (reference sequence). The CDR3 spans 14 residues. Trimming removed 10 bases at V and 0 bases at J, with 13 bases between. CDR3 residues: CATREGSSYNEQFF. The CDR3 DNA reads as TGTGCCACTCGGGAAGGTAGCTCCTACAATGAGCAGTTCTTC.

The chain links TRBV5-1 to TRBJ2-1; 9 positions match TRBD2. Trimming took 4 bases from V and 4 from J; bases not matched to a gene: 12. Looked up from germline, CDR1 is SGHRS and CDR2 is YFSETQ. This CDR3 contains 17 residues. CDR3 loop: CASSVFGGGARYNEQFF. CDR3 sequence (DNA): TGCGCCAGCAGCGTATTTGGCGGGGGGGCCCGGTACAATGAGCAGTTCTTC.

The chain is built from TRBV21-1 and TRBJ2-3; the D segment call TRBD1 is taken from the table without a DNA check. TRBV21-1 is flagged as a pseudogene. The CDR3 totals 17 residues. The DNA for the CDR3 is TGTGCCAGCAGCAAAGAAGGGACAGGGAAGAGCACAGATACGCAGTATTTT. Translating gives CASSKEGTGKSTDTQYF.

There are a few counts of this clone. The CDR3 sequence is CASSFTSGGALDTQYF. The CDR3 DNA is TGTGCCAGCAGCTTTACTAGCGGGGGGGCGTTAGATACGCAGTATTTT. J is TRBJ2-3 and V is TRBV11-2; 13 bases align to TRBD2. The germline CDR1 and CDR2 sequences are SGHAT and FQNNGV. V shed 3 bases, J shed 5 bases, and the junction held 5 bases outside the gene matches. This CDR3 region has 16 residues.

The chain carries TRBV19 and TRBJ1-5, with D hard to call. The germline gives CDR1 LNHDA, CDR2 SQIVND (reference sequence). The CDR3 extends over 15 amino acids. V was pared by 1 base and J by 6 bases, with 13 bases between. In nucleotides, the CDR3 is TGTGCCAGTAGTATAGTTGGGGAGGGCAGTCAGCCCCAGCATTTT. Protein product: CASSIVGEGSQPQHF.

Only a few counts were recorded for this clone. The chain is built from TRBV27 and TRBJ2-6; no definite D call. CDR3 length: 13 residues. V lost 7 bases to trimming and J lost 0 bases, with 4 bases between them. From germline, CDR1 is MNHEY and CDR2 SMNVEV (reference sequence). The CDR3 region is CASTLSGANVLTF. The CDR3, as DNA: TGTGCCAGCACCCTCTCTGGGGCCAACGTCCTGACTTTC.

The J gene is TRBJ1-4, the V gene TRBV7-9; 8 bases match TRBD1. After removal of 5 bases from V and 8 bases from J, the junction contained 16 bases not matched to a gene. Germline V gene data show CDR1 as SEHNR and CDR2 as FQNEAQ (reference sequence). This CDR3 has 17 residues. The CDR3 DNA is TGTGCCAGCAGCCCCGGGGACAGGCGCTTCGAGGGGGAAAAACTGTTTTTT. Translated, it gives CASSPGDRRFEGEKLFF.

The rearrangement joins TRBV4-1 to TRBJ1-4; D may be TRBD1 (5 bases). V was clipped by 1 base and J by 0 bases, with 12 bases between them. CDR3 size: 17 residues. Germline V gene sequence: CDR1 MGHRA, CDR2 YSYEKL. CDR3 region: CASSQGVREATNEKLFF. For the CDR3, the DNA is TGCGCCAGCAGCCAAGGGGTCAGGGAAGCAACTAATGAAAAACTGTTTTTT.

This clone was counted once. The V call is TRBV5-1, the J call TRBJ1-5; 7 bases match TRBD1. Germline assignment: CDR1 SGHRS and CDR2 YFSETQ. Trimming removed 4 bases from V and 7 bases from J; junction bases left unmatched: 5. This CDR3 region has 13 residues. DNA for the CDR3: TGCGCCAGCAGCCCCGGGGACAGACAGCCCCAGCATTTT. Amino acids: CASSPGDRQPQHF. The whole variable domain, filled in from reference TRBV5-1 and TRBJ1-5, reads KAGVTQTPRYLIKTRGQQVTLSCSPISGHRSVSWYQQTPGQGLQFLFEYFSETQRNKGNFPGRFSGRQFSNSRSEMNVSTLELGDSALYLCASSPGDRQPQHFGDGTRLSIL.

The CDR3 here is CASTPIELRTEAFF. CDR3 nucleotide sequence: TGTGCCAGCACCCCCATTGAACTGCGCACTGAAGCTTTCTTT. This chain joins TRBV5-5 and TRBJ1-1; D is unclear. CDR3 length: 14 residues. Germline V gives CDR1 SGHKS, CDR2 YYEKEE (reference sequence). With 6 bases removed from V and 4 bases from J, the gap between germline ends came to 16 bases.

This chain connects TRBV28 to TRBJ2-3, with a possible D match to TRBD2 (5 bases). Germline-derived CDR1 and CDR2 are MDHEN and SYDVKM. Trimming cost V 6 bases and J 6 bases, with 22 bases left between them. This CDR3 is 16 amino acids long. For the CDR3, the DNA is TGTGCCAGCAGCCCACCCCCCGGGGTAGGCCAGGATACGCAGTATTTT. Translated: CASSPPPGVGQDTQYF.

This chain uses TRBV7-2 with TRBJ1-5; 8 bases line up with TRBD1. There are 14 residues in the CDR3. The trim removed 3 bases at V and 6 bases at J, leaving 4 bases unmatched. Germline V gene lookup returns CDR1 SGHTA and CDR2 FQGNSA. CDR3 region: CASSFTGGSQPQHF. CDR3 DNA: TGTGCCAGCAGCTTTACAGGGGGAAGTCAGCCCCAGCATTTT.

V is TRBV5-1 and J is TRBJ2-7; D is perhaps TRBD2 (6 bases). This CDR3 spans 13 amino acids. Germline CDR1 SGHRS, CDR2 YFSETQ. V was trimmed by 5 bases and J by 3 bases, leaving 12 bases between them. DNA for the CDR3: TGCGCCAGCAGTGAGGGACTTAACTACGAGCAGTACTTC. Protein product: CASSEGLNYEQYF.

The chain uses TRBV7-9 and TRBJ2-2; no clear D gene. CDR3 length: 15 amino acids. CDR1 is SEHNR and CDR2 is FQNEAQ in the germline V gene (reference sequence). V lost 4 bases and J lost 0, with 9 bases in between. The CDR3 DNA follows: TGTGCCAGCAGCTGGGCGATATCGAACACCGGGGAGCTGTTTTTT. Translated, it gives CASSWAISNTGELFF.

The chain is built from TRBV28 and TRBJ1-1, with TRBD1 matching 7 bases. This CDR3 region has 13 residues. Germline V lookup: CDR1 MDHEN, CDR2 SYDVKM. V dropped 4 bases and J dropped 7; count of bases not matched to a gene: 6. This CDR3 is CASSSAYRGEAFF. The CDR3 bases are TGTGCCAGCAGTTCTGCCTACAGGGGTGAAGCTTTCTTT.

V gene TRBV28 combines with J gene TRBJ1-1; no firm D call. Germline CDR1 MDHEN, CDR2 SYDVKM. V lost 1 base, J lost 5 bases, and 8 bases lay in between. The CDR3 totals 13 residues. The CDR3 coding sequence is TGTGCCAGCAGTTTATTGGGGAGGACTGAAGCTTTCTTT. Protein sequence: CASSLLGRTEAFF.

CDR3 sequence (DNA): TGTGCCAGCACCCTTAGCGGGAACTCTGGAAACACCATATATTTT. The encoded protein is CASTLSGNSGNTIYF. The chain couples TRBV5-4 to TRBJ1-3; no reliable D call. Trimming took off 6 bases at V and 0 bases at J, with 13 bases between the two ends. CDR1 and CDR2 (germline): SGHNT, YYREEE (reference sequence). This CDR3 has 15 amino acids.

The CDR3 reads CASQGVMNTEAFF. The DNA of the CDR3 is TGTGCCAGCCAGGGTGTTATGAACACTGAAGCTTTCTTT. The chain recombines TRBV2 with TRBJ1-1; tentative D call: TRBD1 (5 bases). Germline-derived CDR1 and CDR2 are SNHLY and FYNNEI. The V and J ends lost 8 bases and 0 bases respectively, with 10 bases between them. The CDR3 consists of 13 residues. The whole variable domain, filled in from reference TRBV2 and TRBJ1-1, reads EPEVTQTPSHQVTQMGQEVILRCVPISNHLYFYWYRQILGQKVEFLVSFYNNEISEKSEIFDDQFSVERPDGSNFTLKIRSTKLEDSAMYFCASQGVMNTEAFFGQGTRLTVV.

This clone was seen once. The chain carries TRBV13 and TRBJ1-2, with D maybe TRBD1 (5 bases). This CDR3 contains 13 residues. Looked up from germline, CDR1 is PRHDT and CDR2 is FYEKMQ (reference sequence). The germline V and J ends were trimmed by 3 bases and 7 bases, with 12 bases remaining between them. The CDR3 DNA follows: TGTGCCAGCAGCTTCCTTGGGACTTCTGGCTACACCTTC. Translated: CASSFLGTSGYTF. The variable domain in full, with the rest retrieved from reference TRBV13 and TRBJ1-2, is AAGVIQSPRHLIKEKRETATLKCYPIPRHDTVYWYQQGPGQDPQFLISFYEKMQSDKGSIPDRFSAQQFSDYHSELNMSSLELGDSALYFCASSFLGTSGYTFGSGTRLTVV.

This rearrangement joins TRBV5-1 to TRBJ1-2; D perhaps matches TRBD1 (5 bases). CDR1 and CDR2 from the germline V gene are SGHRS and YFSETQ. The length of the CDR3 is 17 residues. Trimming removed 0 bases at V and 2 bases at J, with 17 bases between. DNA for the CDR3: TGCGCCAGCAGCTTGGGGACAAGGGAGGAGGCGAACTATGGCTACACCTTC. Its translation: CASSLGTREEANYGYTF.

The chain employs TRBV18 and TRBJ2-2; weak D call: TRBD1 (6 bases). The CDR3 contains 16 residues. V shed 3 bases and J shed 4 bases, with 15 bases lying between them. Germline values: CDR1 KGHSH, CDR2 LQKENI. The CDR3 here is CASSPTGRVATGELFF. The CDR3 DNA reads as TGTGCCAGCTCACCGACAGGCAGGGTGGCCACCGGGGAGCTGTTTTTT.

The chain joins TRBV9 to TRBJ1-1; D is undetermined. Germline V gene sequence: CDR1 SGDLS, CDR2 YYNGEE. This CDR3 has 13 residues. V was trimmed by 0 bases and J by 5 bases, leaving 8 bases between them. CDR3 protein: CASSVAGRTEAFF. CDR3 in DNA: TGTGCCAGCAGCGTAGCTGGCAGAACTGAAGCTTTCTTT.

This clone is a singleton in its sample. The rearrangement joins TRBV6-5 to TRBJ1-4; D possibly corresponds to TRBD1 (6 bases). CDR1 MNHEY and CDR2 SVGAGI come from the germline V gene. The CDR3 is 14 residues long. V gave up 5 bases and J gave up 8 bases, with 15 bases separating them. The DNA for the CDR3 is TGTGCCAGCAGTCAGGGGCGCTTAGTGGAAAAACTGTTTTTT. Encoded protein: CASSQGRLVEKLFF.